The 20 T cell receptor beta chains below come from one sample, sequenced in a study of shared clonotypes between healthy human individuals. This table comes from immunoSEQ multiplex PCR, and its TCRdb copy is limited to in-frame clones, with some not included. This sample has about 690,000 clones, with about 90% found just once. Sample: memory CD8+ T cells from PBMCs. As for subset: CD45RO+ cells pooled with CCR7-negative TemRA cells. All receptors come from a man younger than 35 in good health. Some clones in this sample may be carry-over from other donors' samples.

The chain employs TRBV11-3 and TRBJ2-1, with 7 bases fitting TRBD2. CDR1 SGHNT and CDR2 YENEEA come from the germline V gene. This CDR3 is 15 amino acids long. CDR3 DNA sequence: TGTCCTCACCCACCGCTAGCGGCTGACTACAATGAGCAGTTCTTC. Translated: CPHPPLAADYNEQFF. The variable domain in full, completed from reference TRBV11-3 and TRBJ2-1, reads EAGVVQSPRYKIIEKKQPVAFWCNPISGHNTLYWYLQNLGQGPELLIRYENEEAVDDSQLPKDRFSAERLKGVDSTLKIQPAELGDSAVYLCPHPPLAADYNEQFFGPGTRLTVL.

The gene calls are TRBV27 and TRBJ2-3, with TRBD1 matching over 9 bases. J lost 2 bases, V lost 5 bases, and 14 bases had no gene match. The germline CDR1 and CDR2 sequences are MNHEY and SMNVEV (reference sequence). The CDR3 sequence is 18 residues long. CDR3 sequence: CASSLIHGTGPHTDTQYF. CDR3 bases: TGTGCCAGCAGTCTCATTCACGGGACAGGGCCCCACACAGATACGCAGTATTTT.

The chain employs TRBV7-2 and TRBJ2-7; D perhaps matches TRBD1 (5 bases). CDR1 SGHTA and CDR2 FQGNSA come from the germline V gene. Trimming removed 3 bases at V and 3 bases at J, with 12 bases between. This CDR3 is built from 14 residues. CDR3 in amino acids: CASSFGQGYYEQYF. The CDR3 bases are TGTGCCAGCAGCTTCGGACAAGGATACTACGAGCAGTACTTC.

The chain uses TRBV11-2 and TRBJ2-7; 8 bases map to TRBD2. The junction had 9 bases not matched to a gene; V was cut back by 3 bases and J by 5 bases. Germline loops: CDR1 SGHAT, CDR2 FQNNGV. The CDR3 loop spans 15 amino acids. CDR3 nucleotide sequence: TGTGCCAGCAGCTTCACTAGCGGCTGGTCCCACGAGCAGTACTTC. Protein sequence: CASSFTSGWSHEQYF.

The CDR3: CASSQGWADTQYF. The DNA of the CDR3 is TGTGCCAGCAGCCAAGGATGGGCAGATACGCAGTATTTT. This chain links TRBV14 with TRBJ2-3; no clear D. V lost 1 base to trimming and J lost 4 bases, with 6 bases between them. Germline V gene sequence: CDR1 SGHDN, CDR2 FVKESK. The CDR3 totals 13 residues.

The rearrangement links TRBV5-1 to TRBJ2-3, with 8 bases aligning to TRBD2. CDR1 SGHRS and CDR2 YFSETQ come from the germline V gene. This CDR3 is 17 amino acids long. The V and J ends lost 2 bases and 4 bases, in that order; junction bases with no gene match: 12. The DNA of the CDR3 is TGCGCCAGCAGCTTCCCAGACCAGCGGGAGATCCCAGATACGCAGTATTTT. This codes for CASSFPDQREIPDTQYF.

The chain is built from TRBV6-6 and TRBJ2-7, with TRBD2 identical over 11 bases. CDR3 length: 15 residues. The V segment lost 5 bases and the J segment 6 bases; nucleotides outside the gene matches: 9. Germline CDR1 reads MNHNY; CDR2 reads SVGAGI (reference sequence). The CDR3 sequence: CASSPGTGLAAEQYF. For the CDR3, the DNA is TGTGCCAGCAGTCCGGGGACGGGACTAGCGGCCGAGCAGTACTTC.

The chain uses TRBV4-1 and TRBJ2-5, with TRBD1 matching over 7 bases. Trimming at V came to 1 base and at J to 2 bases, leaving 4 bases not matched to a gene. CDR1 MGHRA and CDR2 YSYEKL come from the germline V gene. This CDR3 comprises 15 residues. CDR3 amino acids: CASSQARTGQETQYF. In DNA form, the CDR3 reads TGCGCCAGCAGCCAAGCGAGGACAGGACAAGAGACCCAGTACTTC.

The chain couples TRBV4-1 to TRBJ1-4; D is uncertain. This CDR3 contains 16 residues. Between the trimmed V and J ends, which lost 0 bases and 1 base, there was a span of 9 bases. The germline gives CDR1 MGHRA, CDR2 YSYEKL. CDR3 protein: CASSQDFGLTNEKLFF. The CDR3 DNA is TGCGCCAGCAGCCAAGATTTCGGATTAACTAATGAAAAACTGTTTTTT.

As for this clone: At the DNA level, this CDR3 is encoded by other sequences in the same sample as well. The CDR3 reads CASSDLVYEQYF. For the CDR3, the DNA is TGTGCCAGCAGTGATTTGGTCTACGAGCAGTACTTC. The chain is built from TRBV6-1 and TRBJ2-7; no firm D call. Germline V gene sequence: CDR1 MNHNS, CDR2 SASEGT. The V gene lost 3 bases and the J gene lost 3 bases, with 6 bases spanning the gap. The CDR3 sequence is 12 residues long.

This rearrangement joins TRBV7-3 to TRBJ2-3; weak D call: TRBD2 (5 bases). There are 15 residues in the CDR3. Germline CDR1 and CDR2: SGHTA and FQGTGA. The ends were cut back, 1 base at V and 2 bases at J, with 10 bases in the middle. CDR3 amino acids: CASSLIGLFTDTQYF. The CDR3, as DNA: TGTGCCAGCAGCTTAATAGGACTTTTCACAGATACGCAGTATTTT.

The chain uses TRBV6-6 and TRBJ2-7; 9 bases are a match to TRBD2. The length of the CDR3 is 14 residues. Germline-derived CDR1 and CDR2 are MNHNY and SVGAGI (reference sequence). J lost 5 bases, V lost 1 base, and 3 bases had no gene match. The CDR3 DNA is TGTGCCAGCAGTTACTTCCTAGCGGGGAACGAGCAGTACTTC. Its translation: CASSYFLAGNEQYF.

The chain carries TRBV4-1 and TRBJ1-6; D unclear. This CDR3 is built from 12 residues. Germline CDR1 reads MGHRA; CDR2 reads YSYEKL. V lost 6 bases and J 14 bases, leaving 14 bases between the germline ends. The DNA for the CDR3 is TGCGCCAGCAGGACGGCCCAAGGAACCCTCCACTTT. Translating gives CASRTAQGTLHF.

The gene calls are TRBV9 and TRBJ2-5; the D is unclear. Germline V CDR1 and CDR2: SGDLS, YYNGEE. Trimming shortened V by 0 bases and J by 1 base, and 13 bases separated the two germline ends. The CDR3 consists of 16 residues. DNA of the CDR3: TGTGCCAGCAGCGTAGGAGGATTAGCAGTCCAAGAGACCCAGTACTTC. This encodes CASSVGGLAVQETQYF.

V is TRBV28 and J is TRBJ1-2; TRBD1 matches 11 bases. Per the germline V gene, CDR1 is MDHEN and CDR2 is SYDVKM. Unmatched junction bases numbered 6, after V lost 6 bases and J lost 3 bases. The CDR3 covers 15 residues. The CDR3 DNA follows: TGTGCCAGCAGACACGGGACAGGGGGGGACTATGGCTACACCTTC. Its protein is CASRHGTGGDYGYTF.

This clone came up once. The chain links TRBV27 to TRBJ2-2, with a tentative D call TRBD2 (5 bases). CDR3 length equals 16 residues. The V gene lost 6 bases and the J gene lost 2 bases, with 16 bases spanning the gap. CDR1 and CDR2 from the germline V gene are MNHEY and SMNVEV (reference sequence). The CDR3 region has the DNA TGTGCCAGCAGCCCCCTTGCGGGCCTCAACACCGGGGAGCTGTTTTTT. It yields the protein CASSPLAGLNTGELFF.

V gene TRBV4-1 combines with J gene TRBJ2-1; 10 nucleotides line up with TRBD2. The CDR3 covers 15 residues. Per germline, CDR1 MGHRA and CDR2 YSYEKL. Trimming cost V 6 bases and J 3 bases; bases outside gene matches: 5. This CDR3 is CASSRTSGNYNEQFF. The CDR3, as DNA: TGCGCCAGCAGTCGAACTAGCGGGAACTACAATGAGCAGTTCTTC.

The chain carries TRBV2 and TRBJ1-6; TRBD1 aligns across 7 bases. Germline loops: CDR1 SNHLY, CDR2 FYNNEI. This CDR3 is built from 14 residues. V was clipped by 7 bases and J by 7 bases; unmatched bases: 7. CDR3 in amino acids: CASITGVGNSPLHF. The CDR3, as DNA: TGTGCCAGCATTACAGGGGTAGGCAATTCACCCCTCCACTTT.

This clone has just one count. The J gene is TRBJ1-5, the V gene TRBV6-5; TRBD1 matches 8 bases. The germline gives CDR1 MNHEY, CDR2 SVGAGI. After removal of 6 bases from V and 4 bases from J, the junction contained 5 bases not matched to a gene. This CDR3 has 14 amino acids. CDR3 sequence reads: CASSGQGNNQPQHF. CDR3 sequence (DNA): TGTGCCAGCAGCGGACAGGGAAATAATCAGCCCCAGCATTTT.

The V gene is TRBV27, the J gene TRBJ2-1, with TRBD2 as a possible D gene (5 bases). CDR1 is MNHEY and CDR2 is SMNVEV in the germline V gene (reference sequence). The CDR3 runs 16 residues. The germline V and J ends were trimmed by 3 bases and 0 bases, with 12 bases remaining between them. CDR3 nucleotide sequence: TGTGCCAGCAGTTTTTCTGCCGGGGACTCCTACAATGAGCAGTTCTTC. Translation gives CASSFSAGDSYNEQFF.